This T cell receptor beta chain was profiled in a study of T cells in Graves' hyperthyroidism and ophthalmopathy. Researchers amplified the TCR beta CDR3 regions from RNA transcripts. First-round RT-PCR of the TCR CDR3 relied on the HTBI primer set. One entry per CDR3 protein, called by TCRdb with MiXCR from the multiplex PCR reads. The sample includes roughly 380,000 distinct CDR3 sequences, 11% to 15% of them seen just once. This clonotype was observed many times. The CDR3 contains 16 residues. V trimming: 0 bases; J trimming: 4 bases; junction bases outside the gene matches: 7. CDR1 is SQVTM and CDR2 is ANQGSEA in the germline V gene.

The sample comprised blood. V gene TRBV29-1 combines with J gene TRBJ2-5, with TRBD1 matching 11 bases. This TCR was recovered from an older woman with Graves' hyperthyroidism. This CDR3 is CSVEESWTGGTETQYF. The CDR3 DNA follows: TGCAGCGTTGAAGAGTCTTGGACAGGGGGCACAGAGACCCAGTACTTC.